The rows below give T cell receptor beta chains drawn from one sample of a study of T cells expressing NK-cell markers. From its re-call of the 5' RACE reads, TCRdb lists each CDR3 protein once, without DNA. This table holds roughly 110,000 distinct CDR3 sequences. The sample consisted of blood T cells: a sorted CD56 or NKG2C T cell subset, CD4+ or CD8+ T cells, or bulk PBMC T cells (not recorded which). The receptors here all came from a woman between 18 and 69 years old in good health. Each CDR3 is given with its conserved first and last residue.

j_call	v_call	cdr3_aa
TRBJ2-2	TRBV5-1	CASSLTGGELFF
TRBJ1-2	TRBV10-2	CASSEVGVLGLGYTF
TRBJ1-2	TRBV7-6	CASSPLLTNYGYTF
TRBJ2-1	TRBV28	CASSSGLAGGRQFF
TRBJ2-3	TRBV12-3/TRBV12-4	CASSFLGWRESTDTQYF
TRBJ1-3	TRBV12-3/TRBV12-4	CASRYAAGDSGNTIYF
TRBJ2-3	TRBV11-2	CASSLGTRGSTDTQYF
TRBJ2-7	TRBV11-1	CASSSPPAGPYEQYF
TRBJ2-1	TRBV19	CASSIAENNEQFF
TRBJ2-1	TRBV7-2	CASSLALAEPYNEQFF
TRBJ1-6	TRBV5-6	CASSLANLGSGDSPLHF
TRBJ2-1	TRBV7-2	CASSLTSGSHNEQFF
TRBJ2-1	TRBV7-9	CASSSRISAYEQFF
TRBJ1-1	TRBV3-1	CASSQTGSHTEAFF
TRBJ2-1	TRBV6-1	CASTSLAGGHNEQFF
TRBJ2-3	TRBV3-1	CASSSTGLAGGTDTQYF
TRBJ2-5	TRBV5-6	CASSLTGEETQYF
TRBJ1-5	TRBV5-4	CASSSGRGNQPQHF
TRBJ2-7	TRBV28	CASRDTYEQYF
TRBJ2-1	TRBV29-1	CSLLGGQGTYNEQFF
TRBJ1-2	TRBV4-3	CASSQFSQGPQGYTF
TRBJ2-7	TRBV7-9	CASSLVSGVYEQYF
TRBJ2-7	TRBV5-5	CASSPDSPYEQYF
TRBJ1-1	TRBV4-3	CASSPGPGGVTEAFF
TRBJ2-1	TRBV10-3	CAISTPGLHNNEQFF
TRBJ1-5	TRBV7-8	CASSQADLGQPQHF
TRBJ1-2	TRBV7-9	CASSPPADINYGYTF
TRBJ1-1	TRBV12-3/TRBV12-4	CASSLAWGGSTEAFF
TRBJ2-3	TRBV28	CASSFPRHLGDTQYF
TRBJ2-1	TRBV14	CASSQGREPYNEQFF
TRBJ2-7	TRBV5-4	CANGDFPLYEQYF
TRBJ2-7	TRBV12-3/TRBV12-4	CASSLRDSGQVEQYF
TRBJ2-3	TRBV20-1	CSARPGSDTQYF
TRBJ2-5	TRBV28	CASDPGGTSGSETQYF
TRBJ2-7	TRBV28	CASSLSPPREQYF
TRBJ2-1	TRBV7-6	CASSLEERLLQFF
TRBJ1-1	TRBV20-1	CSARLTGGHTEAFF
TRBJ1-2	TRBV7-9	CASSPDSYGYTF
TRBJ2-1	TRBV9	CASSVGTSGGAYNEQFF
TRBJ2-3	TRBV20-1	CSARAIIPSGGTDTQYF
TRBJ1-1	TRBV7-9	CASSDPGGGEAFF
TRBJ2-7	TRBV7-9	CASSLAYGSRWGEQYF
TRBJ2-1	TRBV11-2	CASSLRRPLSYNEQFF
TRBJ1-1	TRBV20-1	CSVQTGFNTEAFF
TRBJ2-2	TRBV27	CASSLFKAPTGELFF
TRBJ2-1	TRBV10-2	CASSGWGGVRNEQFF
TRBJ2-1	TRBV6-2/TRBV6-3	CASSSPSLPYNEQFF
TRBJ2-7	TRBV7-9	CASSLGLVFDF
TRBJ2-5	TRBV20-1	CSARGPSGETQYF
TRBJ2-2	TRBV7-3	CASSHDPTGLSGELFF
TRBJ2-5	TRBV12-3/TRBV12-4	CASSASGTDTSPETQYF
TRBJ2-2	TRBV11-2	CASSLVYLTSGGTGELFF
TRBJ2-4	TRBV21-1	CASSNLRGYTKNIQYF
TRBJ2-1	TRBV6-1	CASSPWAESSYNEQFF
TRBJ2-7	TRBV10-3	CAISGLDKTYEQYF